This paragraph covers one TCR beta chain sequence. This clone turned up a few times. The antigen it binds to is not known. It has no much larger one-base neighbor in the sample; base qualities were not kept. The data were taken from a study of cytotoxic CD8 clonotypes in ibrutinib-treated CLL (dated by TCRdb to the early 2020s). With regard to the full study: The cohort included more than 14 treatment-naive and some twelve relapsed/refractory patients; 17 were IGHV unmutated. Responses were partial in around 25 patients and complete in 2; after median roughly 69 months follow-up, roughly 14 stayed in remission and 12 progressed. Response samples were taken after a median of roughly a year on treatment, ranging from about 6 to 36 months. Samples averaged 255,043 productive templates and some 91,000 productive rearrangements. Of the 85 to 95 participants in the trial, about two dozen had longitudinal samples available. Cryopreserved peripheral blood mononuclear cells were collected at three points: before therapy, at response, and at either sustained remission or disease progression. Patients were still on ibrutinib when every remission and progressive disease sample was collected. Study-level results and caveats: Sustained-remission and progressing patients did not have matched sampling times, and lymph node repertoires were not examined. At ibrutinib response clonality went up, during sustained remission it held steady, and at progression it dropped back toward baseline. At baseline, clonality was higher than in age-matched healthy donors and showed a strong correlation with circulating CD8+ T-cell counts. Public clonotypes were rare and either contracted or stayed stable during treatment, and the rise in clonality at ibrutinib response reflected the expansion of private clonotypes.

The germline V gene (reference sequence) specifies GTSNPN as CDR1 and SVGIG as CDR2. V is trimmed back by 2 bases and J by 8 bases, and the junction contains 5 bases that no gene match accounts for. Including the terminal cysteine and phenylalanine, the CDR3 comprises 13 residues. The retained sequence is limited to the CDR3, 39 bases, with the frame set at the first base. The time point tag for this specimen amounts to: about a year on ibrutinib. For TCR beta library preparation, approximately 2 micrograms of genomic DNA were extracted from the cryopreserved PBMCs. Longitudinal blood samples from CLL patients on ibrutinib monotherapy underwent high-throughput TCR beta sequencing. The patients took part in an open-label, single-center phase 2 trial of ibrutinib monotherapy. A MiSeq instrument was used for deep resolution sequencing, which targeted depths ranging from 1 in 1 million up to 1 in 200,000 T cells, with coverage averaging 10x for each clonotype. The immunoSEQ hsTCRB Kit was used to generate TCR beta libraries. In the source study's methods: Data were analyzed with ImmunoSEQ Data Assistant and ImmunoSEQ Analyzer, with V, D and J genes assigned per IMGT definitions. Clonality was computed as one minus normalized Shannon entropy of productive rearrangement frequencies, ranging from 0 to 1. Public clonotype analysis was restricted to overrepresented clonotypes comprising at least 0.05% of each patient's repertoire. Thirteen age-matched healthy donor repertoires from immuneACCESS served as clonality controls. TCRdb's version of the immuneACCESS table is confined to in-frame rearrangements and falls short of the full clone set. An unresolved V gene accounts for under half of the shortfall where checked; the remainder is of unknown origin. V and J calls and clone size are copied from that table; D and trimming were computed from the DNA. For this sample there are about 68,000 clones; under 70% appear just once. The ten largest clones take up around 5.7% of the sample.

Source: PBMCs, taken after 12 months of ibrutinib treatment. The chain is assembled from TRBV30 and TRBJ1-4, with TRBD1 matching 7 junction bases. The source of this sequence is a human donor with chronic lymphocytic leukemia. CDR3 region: CAWSTGTEEKLFF. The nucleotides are TGTGCCTGGAGTACCGGGACAGAGGAAAAACTGTTTTTT.